The 4 T cell receptor beta chains listed next were all sequenced from one sample in a study of cytomegalovirus exposure and HLA in healthy donors. The PCR was carried out with 60 Vbeta primers and 13 Jbeta primers. Repertoires were generated with immunoSEQ multiplex PCR, while TCRdb's copy carries only in-frame clones and drops some. There are 140,000 to 150,000 clones in the sample; about three quarters occur only once, and 3% to 5% lies in the top ten. Source material: PBMCs. These receptors came from a male donor in good health and CMV-seronegative.

This chain uses TRBV30 with TRBJ2-5; possible D gene TRBD1, 6 bases. The end of the DNA fits TRBJ2-7 better, so the J call may be wrong. This CDR3 has 14 amino acids. Germline V gene lookup returns CDR1 GTSNPN and CDR2 SVGIG (reference sequence). For the CDR3, the DNA is TGTGCCTGGAGTGGGGACATCGGAACCTACGAGCAGTACTTC. This sequence encodes CAWSGDIGTYEQYF.

V usage is TRBV7-3 and J usage is TRBJ2-3; D possibly corresponds to TRBD1 (5 bases). Trimming shortened V by 5 bases and J by 3 bases, and 12 bases separated the two germline ends. Germline V CDR1 and CDR2: SGHTA, FQGTGA. CDR3 size: 14 residues. The CDR3 here is CASSPGWRTDTQYF. The CDR3 DNA reads TGTGCCAGCAGCCCAGGGTGGCGGACAGATACGCAGTATTTT.

This chain connects TRBV6-1 to TRBJ1-4, with 7 bases lining up with TRBD1. The CDR3 has 17 residues. CDR1 and CDR2 (germline): MNHNS, SASEGT. V lost 3 bases, J lost 1 base, and 8 bases stayed unmatched. CDR3 sequence reads: CASSDLRGQGTNEKLFF. The CDR3 DNA reads as TGTGCCAGCAGTGATCTGAGGGGGCAAGGAACTAATGAAAAACTGTTTTTT.

This clone was seen a handful of times. J is TRBJ2-1 and V is TRBV2; possible D gene TRBD2, 5 bases. The CDR3 sequence is 15 residues long. Germline-derived CDR1 and CDR2 are SNHLY and FYNNEI. Trimming shortened V by 3 bases and J by 7 bases, and 16 bases separated the two germline ends. The CDR3 loop is CASSEDPLALNEQFF. CDR3 sequence (DNA): TGTGCCAGCAGTGAGGACCCGCTAGCTTTGAATGAGCAGTTCTTC.